This T cell receptor (beta chain) comes out of a study of blood T cells in healthy people across ages. Details on this clonotype: The antigen is undetermined.

The CDR3 loop spans 14 amino acids. V lost 1 base to trimming and J lost 5 bases, with 14 bases between them. Germline V lookup: CDR1 DFQATT, CDR2 SNEGSKA (reference sequence). Sample donors were healthy Caucasian individuals that came from Russia, aged about 6 to 100. Per sample, no less than 5.5 micrograms of total RNA were extracted. Study-wide findings and caveats: Observed TCR beta diversity per million T cells went down as age went up. This fall followed a roughly linear course with age. Diversity estimated from one million T cells was considered an underestimate.

Using a J-beta primer mix together with a sample-barcoded 5' primer, a second PCR was run for roughly 7 to 12 cycles. In TCRdb, the 5' RACE reads were re-called with MiXCR into one record per CDR3 protein. Here the sample spans roughly 2 million distinct CDR3 sequences, around 50% being singletons. Sequences were obtained from blood. The gene calls are TRBV20-1 and TRBJ1-1; maybe TRBD1 (5 bases). The clonotype comes from a woman in her thirties or forties in good health. CDR3 protein: CSARGTTTNTEAFF. CDR3 nucleotide sequence: TGCAGTGCTAGAGGGACAACAACGAATACTGAAGCTTTCTTT.